Below are 17 T cell receptor beta chains sequenced from a single sample in a study of radiation and T cells in renal cell carcinoma. Measured with immunoSEQ multiplex PCR; TCRdb has only the in-frame clones, and not every one. The sample consists of about 150,000 clones, 80% to 90% of them appearing once. The sample's time point: blood 4 weeks post-SBRT, at nephrectomy. Regarding treatment: 15 Gy SBRT to primary tumor, nephrectomy 4 weeks later. This specimen was blood, taken from a patient whose treatment included radiotherapy and nephrectomy. The receptors were sampled from a woman in her fifties or sixties with renal cell carcinoma.

This clone came up once. The V gene is TRBV27, the J gene TRBJ1-2, with TRBD1 as a possible D gene (6 bases). The CDR3 covers 16 residues. V was pared by 1 base and J by 4 bases, with 16 bases between. Germline assignment: CDR1 MNHEY and CDR2 SMNVEV (reference sequence). CDR3 DNA: TGTGCCAGCAGTTTATTCGCTTTACGGGGGCCCTATGGCTACACCTTC. It translates to CASSLFALRGPYGYTF.

The CDR3 nucleotides read TGTGCCAGCAGCTTAAACGCCGGGACAGCGTACGAGCAGTACTTC. As protein: CASSLNAGTAYEQYF. This chain uses TRBV7-9 with TRBJ2-7; 7 bases are a match to TRBD1. The CDR3 is 15 residues long. J gave up 4 bases and V 2 bases, and 8 bases lay outside the gene matches. Germline CDR1 SEHNR, CDR2 FQNEAQ (reference sequence).

This clone was detected only once. This chain connects TRBV7-2 to TRBJ2-1; D gene ambiguous. The V end was cut by 2 bases, the J end by 5 bases, with 7 bases between. The V gene's germline CDR1 is SGHTA and CDR2 FQGNSA. This CDR3 contains 13 residues. CDR3 region: CASSLSPNNEQFF. DNA for the CDR3: TGTGCCAGCAGCTTATCCCCTAACAATGAGCAGTTCTTC.

This sequence joins TRBV15 and TRBJ1-2, with D uncertain. This CDR3 has 13 residues. Germline values: CDR1 LNHNV, CDR2 YYDKDF (reference sequence). The V and J ends lost 0 bases and 6 bases respectively, with 8 bases between them. The CDR3 DNA sequence: TGTGCCACCAGCAGAGATGTCGGAAATGGCTACACCTTC. It encodes CATSRDVGNGYTF.

This clone has just a few counts. V is TRBV27 and J is TRBJ1-1, with no clear D. V was shortened by 7 bases and J by 10 bases, with 13 bases between the two germline ends. This CDR3 has 11 residues. Germline CDR1 MNHEY, CDR2 SMNVEV (reference sequence). The CDR3 region has the DNA TGTGCCAGCATCCCGCCTCGGGTAGCTTTCTTT. Amino acid sequence: CASIPPRVAFF.

This clone was seen repeatedly, ten times or more. J is TRBJ1-1 and V is TRBV20-1; D not resolved. The CDR3 runs to 10 residues. Trimming removed 5 bases at V and 6 bases at J, with 7 bases between. CDR1 DFQATT and CDR2 SNEGSKA come from the germline V gene (reference sequence). DNA for the CDR3: TGCAGTGCTGGAATAGCTGAAGCTTTCTTT. The encoded protein is CSAGIAEAFF.

The chain has TRBV2 and TRBJ1-3; TRBD1 might be the D (5 bases). This CDR3 spans 15 amino acids. V was shortened by 5 bases and J by 6 bases, with 17 bases between the two germline ends. The germline V gene encodes CDR1 SNHLY and CDR2 FYNNEI. The CDR3 nucleotides are TGTGCCAGCAGTTTAGGGGCCCCCCGGGAAAACACCATATATTTT. This translates into CASSLGAPRENTIYF.

This clone has just one count. The gene calls are TRBV5-1 and TRBJ1-2; D remains unclear. The CDR3 has 13 amino acids. V dropped 2 bases and J dropped 14 bases, with 19 bases sitting between them. Germline V lookup: CDR1 SGHRS, CDR2 YFSETQ. The CDR3 loop is CASSLDLGRTWTF. CDR3 in DNA: TGCGCCAGCAGCTTAGATCTAGGCAGGACGTGGACCTTC. Based on the CDR3 plus reference TRBV5-1 and TRBJ1-2, the full variable domain is KAGVTQTPRYLIKTRGQQVTLSCSPISGHRSVSWYQQTPGQGLQFLFEYFSETQRNKGNFPGRFSGRQFSNSRSEMNVSTLELGDSALYLCASSLDLGRTWTFGSGTRLTVV.

The chain employs TRBV4-3 and TRBJ2-7; TRBD1 is a possible D gene (6 bases). CDR3 length equals 13 residues. Trimming removed 2 bases at V and 3 bases at J, with 8 bases between. The germline gives CDR1 LGHNA, CDR2 YSLEER. CDR3 loop: CASSQQQGYEQYF. DNA for the CDR3: TGCGCCAGCAGCCAACAACAGGGCTACGAGCAGTACTTC.

The chain joins TRBV5-1 to TRBJ2-3; the D call may be TRBD1 or TRBD2 (5 bases each). This CDR3 comprises 14 residues. V lost 0 bases to trimming and J lost 4 bases, with 9 bases between them. Germline V gene lookup returns CDR1 SGHRS and CDR2 YFSETQ. CDR3 protein: CASSLEGRADTQYF. CDR3 DNA: TGCGCCAGCAGCTTGGAGGGGCGGGCAGATACGCAGTATTTT.

This sequence joins TRBV5-1 and TRBJ2-7; TRBD1 matches at 9 bases. Germline CDR1 reads SGHRS; CDR2 reads YFSETQ. CDR3 size: 14 residues. V was clipped by 0 bases and J by 4 bases; unmatched bases: 2. This CDR3 is CASSLVQGAYEQYF. The CDR3 DNA is TGCGCCAGCAGCTTGGTACAGGGGGCTTACGAGCAGTACTTC.

In its sample, this clone was seen once. CDR3 bases: TGTGCCAGTAGTATAGTTCCGACTAGCGGGAGAAATACGCAGTATTTT. Translating it yields CASSIVPTSGRNTQYF. J is TRBJ2-3 and V is TRBV19; 12 nucleotides match TRBD2. Trimming cost V 1 base and J 7 bases; bases outside gene matches: 6. Germline loops: CDR1 LNHDA, CDR2 SQIVND (reference sequence). This CDR3 is built from 16 residues.

This chain connects TRBV6-1 to TRBJ2-7; D gene unclear. The CDR3 has 11 residues. V gave up 3 bases and J gave up 11 bases, with 11 bases separating them. Germline CDR1 reads MNHNS; CDR2 reads SASEGT. In nucleotides, the CDR3 is TGTGCCAGCAGTGACACGGCCCTGAAGTACTTC. Translated: CASSDTALKYF.

The CDR3 loop reads CASSLSGVGEQFF. The CDR3 nucleotides are TGTGCCAGCAGCTTATCAGGGGTGGGTGAGCAGTTCTTC. The rearrangement joins TRBV7-7 to TRBJ2-1; maybe TRBD1 (6 bases). Germline lookup yields CDR1 SSHAT and CDR2 FNYEAQ (reference sequence). The CDR3 spans 13 residues. Deletions cut 2 bases from V and 9 bases from J, with 11 bases between.

This clone was counted a few times. The chain combines TRBV9 with TRBJ2-3; 9 nucleotides match TRBD2. The CDR3 loop spans 16 amino acids. V lost 2 bases and J lost 5; bases outside the gene matches: 9. The germline V gene has CDR1 SGDLS and CDR2 YYNGEE. For the CDR3, the DNA is TGTGCCAGCAGCGTCTTGGCGGGGGGGCGTGAAGATACGCAGTATTTT. Amino acid sequence: CASSVLAGGREDTQYF.

The chain couples TRBV2 to TRBJ1-1, with TRBD1 matching over 8 bases. Trimming removed 0 bases from V and 4 bases from J; junction bases left unmatched: 4. Per the germline V gene, CDR1 is SNHLY and CDR2 is FYNNEI. CDR3 length equals 15 residues. The CDR3 protein is CASSEAPGGTTEAFF. Written as DNA, the CDR3 is TGTGCCAGCAGTGAAGCGCCAGGGGGCACCACTGAAGCTTTCTTT. Full variable domain (outside the CDR3, taken from reference TRBV2 and TRBJ1-1): EPEVTQTPSHQVTQMGQEVILRCVPISNHLYFYWYRQILGQKVEFLVSFYNNEISEKSEIFDDQFSVERPDGSNFTLKIRSTKLEDSAMYFCASSEAPGGTTEAFFGQGTRLTVV.

There are a few counts of this clone. The rearrangement links TRBV28 to TRBJ2-7; D may be TRBD1 or TRBD2 (5 bases each). The CDR3 spans 14 residues. Germline loops: CDR1 MDHEN, CDR2 SYDVKM. Trimming pared 4 bases from V and 4 bases from J, leaving 14 bases between. CDR3 nucleotide sequence: TGTGCCAGCAGTTCCGGGACCCTACGGTACGAGCAGTACTTC. Translated: CASSSGTLRYEQYF. Together with reference TRBV28 and TRBJ2-7, the CDR3 gives the full variable domain: DVKVTQSSRYLVKRTGEKVFLECVQDMDHENMFWYRQDPGLGLRLIYFSYDVKMKEKGDIPEGYSVSREKKERFSLILESASTNQTSMYLCASSSGTLRYEQYFGPGTRLTVT.